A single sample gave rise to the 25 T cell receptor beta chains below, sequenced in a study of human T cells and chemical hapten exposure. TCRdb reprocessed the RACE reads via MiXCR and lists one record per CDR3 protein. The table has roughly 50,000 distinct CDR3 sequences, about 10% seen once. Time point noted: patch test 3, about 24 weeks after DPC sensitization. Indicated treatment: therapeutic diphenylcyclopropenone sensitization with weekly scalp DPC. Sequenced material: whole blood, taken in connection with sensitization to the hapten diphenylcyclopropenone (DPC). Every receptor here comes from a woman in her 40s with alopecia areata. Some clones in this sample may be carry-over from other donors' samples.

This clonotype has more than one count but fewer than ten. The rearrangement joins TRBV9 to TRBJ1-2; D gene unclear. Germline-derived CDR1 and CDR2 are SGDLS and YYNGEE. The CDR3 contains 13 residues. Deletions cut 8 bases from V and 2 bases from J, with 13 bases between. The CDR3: CASNRGTNYGYTF. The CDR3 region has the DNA TGTGCCAGTAACCGGGGAACGAACTATGGCTACACCTTC.

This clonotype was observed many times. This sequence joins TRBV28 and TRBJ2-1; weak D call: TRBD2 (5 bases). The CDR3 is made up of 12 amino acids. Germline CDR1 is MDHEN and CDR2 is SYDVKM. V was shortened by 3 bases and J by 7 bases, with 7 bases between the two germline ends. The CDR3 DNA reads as TGTGCCAGCAGTTTTCGCGGGAATGAGCAGTTCTTC. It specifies CASSFRGNEQFF. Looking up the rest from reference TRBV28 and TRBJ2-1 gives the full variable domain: DVKVTQSSRYLVKRTGEKVFLECVQDMDHENMFWYRQDPGLGLRLIYFSYDVKMKEKGDIPEGYSVSREKKERFSLILESASTNQTSMYLCASSFRGNEQFFGPGTRLTVL.

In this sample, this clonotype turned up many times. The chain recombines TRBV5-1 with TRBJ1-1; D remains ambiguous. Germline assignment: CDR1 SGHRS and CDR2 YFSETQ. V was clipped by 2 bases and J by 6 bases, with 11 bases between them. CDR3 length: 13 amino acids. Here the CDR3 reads CASSLLSNAEAFF. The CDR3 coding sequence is TGCGCCAGCAGCTTACTAAGTAACGCTGAAGCTTTCTTT.

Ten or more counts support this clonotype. The CDR3 DNA follows: TGTGCCAGCAGCTTGGGGGGCTCCTACAATGAGCAGTTCTTC. It yields the protein CASSLGGSYNEQFF. The chain carries TRBV5-6 and TRBJ2-1; D not resolved. The germline V and J ends were trimmed by 0 bases and 0 bases, with 4 bases remaining between them. This CDR3 spans 14 amino acids. Germline CDR1 SGHDT, CDR2 YYEEEE.

The CDR3 sequence is CASSSVDQVGEQYF. Written as DNA, the CDR3 is TGTGCCAGCAGTTCCGTAGATCAGGTGGGCGAGCAGTACTTC. The chain recombines TRBV12-3 or TRBV12-4 with TRBJ2-7; D is unresolved. The CDR3 totals 14 residues. The V and J ends lost 4 bases and 6 bases respectively, with 16 bases between them.

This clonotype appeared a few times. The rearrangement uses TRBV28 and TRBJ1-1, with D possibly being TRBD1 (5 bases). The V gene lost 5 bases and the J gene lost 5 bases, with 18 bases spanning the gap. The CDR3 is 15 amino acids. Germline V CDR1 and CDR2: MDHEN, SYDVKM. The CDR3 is CASSPTTAGVTEAFF. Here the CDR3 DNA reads TGTGCCAGCAGTCCCACGACAGCGGGGGTGACTGAAGCTTTCTTT.

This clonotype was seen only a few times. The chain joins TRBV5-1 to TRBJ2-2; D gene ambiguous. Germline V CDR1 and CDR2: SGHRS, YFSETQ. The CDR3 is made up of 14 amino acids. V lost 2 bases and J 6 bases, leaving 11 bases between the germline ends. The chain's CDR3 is CASSLVTGPGELFF. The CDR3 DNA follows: TGCGCCAGCAGCTTAGTCACCGGGCCCGGGGAGCTGTTTTTT. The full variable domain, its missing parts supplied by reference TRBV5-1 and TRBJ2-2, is KAGVTQTPRYLIKTRGQQVTLSCSPISGHRSVSWYQQTPGQGLQFLFEYFSETQRNKGNFPGRFSGRQFSNSRSEMNVSTLELGDSALYLCASSLVTGPGELFFGEGSRLTVL.

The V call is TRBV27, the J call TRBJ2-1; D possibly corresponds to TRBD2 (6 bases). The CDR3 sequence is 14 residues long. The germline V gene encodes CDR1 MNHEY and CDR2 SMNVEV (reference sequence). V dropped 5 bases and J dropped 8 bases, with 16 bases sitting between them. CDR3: CASSITERGYEQFF. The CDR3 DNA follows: TGTGCCAGCAGTATTACCGAACGGGGGTATGAGCAGTTCTTC.

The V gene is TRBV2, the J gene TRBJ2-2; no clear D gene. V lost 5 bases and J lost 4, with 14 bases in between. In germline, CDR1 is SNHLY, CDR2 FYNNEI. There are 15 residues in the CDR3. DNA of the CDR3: TGTGCCAGCAGTATTACCCGATCGGGCACCGGGGAGCTGTTTTTT. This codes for CASSITRSGTGELFF.

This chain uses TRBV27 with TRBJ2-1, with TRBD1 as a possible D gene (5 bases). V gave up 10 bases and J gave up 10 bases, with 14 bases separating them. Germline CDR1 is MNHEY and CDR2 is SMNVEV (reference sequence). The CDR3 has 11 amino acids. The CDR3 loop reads CATSYRSEQFF. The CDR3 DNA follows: TGTGCCACCTCTTACAGGTCCGAGCAGTTCTTC.

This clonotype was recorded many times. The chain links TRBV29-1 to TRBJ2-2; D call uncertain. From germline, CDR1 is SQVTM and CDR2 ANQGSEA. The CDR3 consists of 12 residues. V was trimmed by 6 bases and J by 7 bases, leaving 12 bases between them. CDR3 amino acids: CSVGASGGELFF. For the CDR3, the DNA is TGCAGCGTCGGTGCCTCGGGCGGGGAGCTGTTTTTT.

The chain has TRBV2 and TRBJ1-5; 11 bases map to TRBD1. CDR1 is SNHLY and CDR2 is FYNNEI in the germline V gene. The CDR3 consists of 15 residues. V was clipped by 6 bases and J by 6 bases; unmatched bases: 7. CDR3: CASSAGTGGIQPQHF. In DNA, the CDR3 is TGTGCCAGCAGCGCCGGGACAGGGGGAATTCAGCCCCAGCATTTT. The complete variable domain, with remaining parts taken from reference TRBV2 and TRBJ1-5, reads EPEVTQTPSHQVTQMGQEVILRCVPISNHLYFYWYRQILGQKVEFLVSFYNNEISEKSEIFDDQFSVERPDGSNFTLKIRSTKLEDSAMYFCASSAGTGGIQPQHFGDGTRLSIL.

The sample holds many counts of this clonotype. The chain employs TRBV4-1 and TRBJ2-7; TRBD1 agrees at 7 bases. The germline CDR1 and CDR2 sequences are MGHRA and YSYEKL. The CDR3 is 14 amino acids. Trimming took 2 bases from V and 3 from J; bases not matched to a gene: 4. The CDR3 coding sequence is TGCGCCAGCAGCCAAAAAGGGGACAGCTACGAGCAGTACTTC. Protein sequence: CASSQKGDSYEQYF.

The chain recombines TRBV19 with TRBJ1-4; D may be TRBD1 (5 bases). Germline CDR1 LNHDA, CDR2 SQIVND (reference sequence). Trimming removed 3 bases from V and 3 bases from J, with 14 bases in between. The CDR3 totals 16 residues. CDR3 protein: CASSMRQGAANEKLFF. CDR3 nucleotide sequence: TGTGCCAGTAGTATGAGGCAGGGAGCGGCTAATGAAAAACTGTTTTTT.

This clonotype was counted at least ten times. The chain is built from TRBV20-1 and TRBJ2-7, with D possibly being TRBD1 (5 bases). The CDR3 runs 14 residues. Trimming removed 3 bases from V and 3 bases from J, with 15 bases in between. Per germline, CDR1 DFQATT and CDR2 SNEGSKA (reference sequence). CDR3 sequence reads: CSARQGSSDYEQYF. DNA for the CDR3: TGCAGTGCTAGGCAGGGTTCCTCTGACTACGAGCAGTACTTC.

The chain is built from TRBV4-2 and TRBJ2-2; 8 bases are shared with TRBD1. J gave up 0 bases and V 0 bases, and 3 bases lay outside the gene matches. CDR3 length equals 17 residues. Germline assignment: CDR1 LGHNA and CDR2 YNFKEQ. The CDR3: CASSQDPDRANTGELFF. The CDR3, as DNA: TGTGCCAGCAGCCAAGATCCGGACAGGGCGAACACCGGGGAGCTGTTTTTT.

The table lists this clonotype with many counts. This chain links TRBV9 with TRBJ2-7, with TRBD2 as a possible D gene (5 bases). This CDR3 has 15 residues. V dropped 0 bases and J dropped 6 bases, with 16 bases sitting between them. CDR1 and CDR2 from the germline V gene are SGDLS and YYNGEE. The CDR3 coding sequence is TGTGCCAGCAGCGTAGCACCGGGAACCGAGAGCGAGCAGTACTTC. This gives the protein CASSVAPGTESEQYF.

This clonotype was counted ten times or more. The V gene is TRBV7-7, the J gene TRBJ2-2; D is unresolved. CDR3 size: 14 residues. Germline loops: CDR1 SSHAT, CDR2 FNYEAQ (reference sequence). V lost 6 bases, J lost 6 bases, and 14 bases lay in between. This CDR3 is CASSPVALAGELFF. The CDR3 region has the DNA TGTGCCAGCAGTCCAGTCGCCTTAGCCGGGGAGCTGTTTTTT.

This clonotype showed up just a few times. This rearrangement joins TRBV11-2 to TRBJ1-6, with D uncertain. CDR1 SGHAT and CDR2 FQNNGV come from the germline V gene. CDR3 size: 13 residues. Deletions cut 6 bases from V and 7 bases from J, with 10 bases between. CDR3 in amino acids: CASSRSLNSPLHF. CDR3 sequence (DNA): TGTGCCAGCAGTAGGAGTTTAAATTCACCCCTCCACTTT.

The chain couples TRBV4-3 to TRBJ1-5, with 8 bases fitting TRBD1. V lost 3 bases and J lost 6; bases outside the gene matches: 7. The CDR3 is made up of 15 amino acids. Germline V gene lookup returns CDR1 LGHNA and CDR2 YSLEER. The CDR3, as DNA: TGCGCCAGCAGCCAGGACTACAGGGGGGGTCAGCCCCAGCATTTT. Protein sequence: CASSQDYRGGQPQHF.

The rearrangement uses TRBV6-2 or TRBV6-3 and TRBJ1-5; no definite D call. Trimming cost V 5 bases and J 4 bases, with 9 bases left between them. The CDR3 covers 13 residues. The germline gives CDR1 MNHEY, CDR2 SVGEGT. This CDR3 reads CASSHVENQPQHF. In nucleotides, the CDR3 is TGTGCCAGCAGTCACGTGGAAAATCAGCCCCAGCATTTT.

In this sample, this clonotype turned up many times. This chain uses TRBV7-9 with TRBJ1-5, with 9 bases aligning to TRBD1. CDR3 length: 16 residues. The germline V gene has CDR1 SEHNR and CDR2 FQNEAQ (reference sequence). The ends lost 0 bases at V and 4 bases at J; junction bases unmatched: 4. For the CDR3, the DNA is TGTGCCAGCAGCTTAGCTACCGGGACAGGGAATCAGCCCCAGCATTTT. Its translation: CASSLATGTGNQPQHF.

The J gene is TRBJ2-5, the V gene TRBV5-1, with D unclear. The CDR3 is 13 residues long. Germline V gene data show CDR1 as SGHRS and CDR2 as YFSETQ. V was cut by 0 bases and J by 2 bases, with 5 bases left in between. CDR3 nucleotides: TGCGCCAGCAGCTTGGGCGTACAAGAGACCCAGTACTTC. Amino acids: CASSLGVQETQYF.

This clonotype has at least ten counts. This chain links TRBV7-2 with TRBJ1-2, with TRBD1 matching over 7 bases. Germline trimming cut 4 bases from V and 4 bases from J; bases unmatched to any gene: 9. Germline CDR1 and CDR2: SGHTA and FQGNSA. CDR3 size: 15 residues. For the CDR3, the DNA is TGTGCCAGCAGCTCGACAGGGCCCCCTCGCTATGGCTACACCTTC. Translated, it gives CASSSTGPPRYGYTF.

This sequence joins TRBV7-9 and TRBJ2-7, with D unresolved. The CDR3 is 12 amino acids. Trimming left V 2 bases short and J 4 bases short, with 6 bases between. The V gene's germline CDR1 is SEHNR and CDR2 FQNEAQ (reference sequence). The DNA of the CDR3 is TGTGCCAGCAGCTTAAAGGTATACGAGCAGTACTTC. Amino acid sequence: CASSLKVYEQYF.